The 24 T cell receptor beta chains reported below all come from one sample, sequenced in a study of blood T cell repertoires in COVID-19. Here immunoSEQ multiplex PCR was the method, and the copy in TCRdb shows in-frame clones only, minus some. The data contain 250,000 to 300,000 clones, approximately 85% of them singletons. What was sequenced was peripheral blood. These receptors were taken from a man over 45 with active or convalescent COVID-19.

The V call is TRBV5-1, the J call TRBJ1-1, with 7 bases that match TRBD1. Germline V gene sequence: CDR1 SGHRS, CDR2 YFSETQ. Trimming cost V 7 bases and J 0 bases; bases outside gene matches: 6. The CDR3 is made up of 14 amino acids. As DNA, the CDR3 is TGCGCCAGCCGACGGGACAGCCTGAACACTGAAGCTTTCTTT. Encoded protein: CASRRDSLNTEAFF.

V gene TRBV7-8 combines with J gene TRBJ2-3; unclear D gene. The CDR3 length is 14 residues. Germline V CDR1 and CDR2: SGHVS, FQNEAQ. Trimming took 1 base from V and 4 from J, leaving 9 bases between them. CDR3: CASSLGSWPDTQYF. The CDR3 nucleotides are TGTGCCAGCAGCTTAGGATCCTGGCCAGATACGCAGTATTTT.

The chain employs TRBV3-1 (or the pseudogene TRBV3-2) and TRBJ2-1; D is unclear. The germline V gene has CDR1 LGHDT and CDR2 YNNKEL (reference sequence). V lost 1 base, J lost 4 bases, and 11 bases lay in between. This CDR3 contains 15 residues. As DNA, the CDR3 is TGTGCCAGCAGCCAAGGCCGAGTTTCGTACAATGAGCAGTTCTTC. Translation gives CASSQGRVSYNEQFF.

This rearrangement joins TRBV9 to TRBJ1-3; 7 bases line up with TRBD1. The CDR3 extends over 15 amino acids. V was pared by 7 bases and J by 0 bases, with 7 bases of the junction left unmatched. Per the germline V gene, CDR1 is SGDLS and CDR2 is YYNGEE. CDR3 DNA: TGTGCCAGCGGACCCGGGGACAGCTCTGGAAACACCATATATTTT. Its protein is CASGPGDSSGNTIYF.

The sample holds one count of this clone. The chain combines TRBV5-5 with TRBJ2-7; TRBD1 matches at 12 bases. Germline CDR1 is SGHKS and CDR2 is YYEKEE (reference sequence). The CDR3 spans 17 residues. V lost 4 bases, J lost 3 bases, and 11 bases stayed unmatched. In DNA, the CDR3 is TGTGCCAGCAGCGTTCCCGGGACAGGGGGCTCTTTCTACGAGCAGTACTTC. Translating gives CASSVPGTGGSFYEQYF.

V usage is TRBV7-9 and J usage is TRBJ1-4; unclear D gene. CDR1 and CDR2 from the germline V gene are SEHNR and FQNEAQ (reference sequence). The CDR3 runs to 11 residues. The V end was cut by 6 bases, the J end by 7 bases, with 6 bases between. CDR3 region: CASREGEKLFF. The CDR3 DNA reads as TGTGCCAGCAGGGAGGGTGAAAAACTGTTTTTT.

This clone appeared a few times. This chain uses TRBV18 with TRBJ1-3; D not resolved. This CDR3 contains 16 residues. Germline V gene sequence: CDR1 KGHSH, CDR2 LQKENI. V lost 6 bases and J 0 bases, leaving 15 bases between the germline ends. This chain's CDR3 is CASSPTGAFSGNTIYF. CDR3 nucleotide sequence: TGTGCCAGCTCCCCAACCGGAGCTTTCTCTGGAAACACCATATATTTT.

The gene calls are TRBV11-1 and TRBJ1-2; D possibly corresponds to TRBD1 (6 bases). This CDR3 spans 13 amino acids. Germline CDR1 SGHAT, CDR2 FQDESV (reference sequence). V was clipped by 5 bases and J by 4 bases, with 11 bases between them. CDR3 coding DNA: TGTGCCAGCAGCGCAGGACAGTCCTATGGCTACACCTTC. Translating it yields CASSAGQSYGYTF.

The chain employs TRBV4-1 and TRBJ2-1; maybe TRBD2 (5 bases). Germline assignment: CDR1 MGHRA and CDR2 YSYEKL. V dropped 2 bases and J dropped 5 bases, with 13 bases sitting between them. This CDR3 comprises 15 residues. CDR3 in DNA: TGCGCCAGCAGCCAACCAGGTTCCGGGGACAATGAGCAGTTCTTC. This codes for CASSQPGSGDNEQFF.

The chain combines TRBV19 with TRBJ1-1; D is uncertain. Between the trimmed V and J ends, which lost 3 bases and 1 base, there was a span of 6 bases. Germline CDR1 is LNHDA and CDR2 is SQIVND (reference sequence). This CDR3 contains 13 residues. CDR3 in DNA: TGTGCCAGTAGTATGAGGGAGAACACTGAAGCTTTCTTT. Protein: CASSMRENTEAFF.

The rearrangement links TRBV6-5 to TRBJ2-7; 8 nucleotides agree with TRBD1. The CDR3 contains 13 residues. After removal of 11 bases from V and 4 bases from J, the junction contained 10 bases not matched to a gene. The germline CDR1 and CDR2 sequences are MNHEY and SVGAGI. The CDR3 loop reads CAGRQGPGYEQYF. The CDR3 bases are TGTGCCGGGAGACAGGGGCCGGGGTACGAGCAGTACTTC.

Only a few counts were recorded for this clone. The chain employs TRBV11-2 and TRBJ2-7, with 7 positions matching TRBD2. Germline V gene lookup returns CDR1 SGHAT and CDR2 FQNNGV. The CDR3 has 15 residues. The junction had 11 bases not matched to a gene; V was cut back by 6 bases and J by 3 bases. The DNA of the CDR3 is TGTGCCAGCAGAAAAGACTGGGCGGGAGACTACGAGCAGTACTTC. Protein product: CASRKDWAGDYEQYF.

This rearrangement joins TRBV4-2 to TRBJ2-2; TRBD2 matches at 11 bases. Losses at the gene ends were 0 bases for V and 5 bases for J; bases not matched to a gene: 11. The CDR3 contains 19 residues. Germline CDR1 and CDR2: LGHNA and YNFKEQ. Here the CDR3 DNA reads TGTGCCAGCAGCCAAGACCCCGGGACTAGCGGCCTTAGGACCGGGGAGCTGTTTTTT. Translation gives CASSQDPGTSGLRTGELFF.

V and J are TRBV10-3 and TRBJ1-3; D not resolved. From germline, CDR1 is ENHRY and CDR2 SYGVKD. Trimming stripped 10 bases from V and 0 bases from J, with 13 bases between. CDR3 length: 14 residues. CDR3 amino acids: CATWEAASGNTIYF. CDR3 DNA: TGTGCCACTTGGGAGGCAGCCTCTGGAAACACCATATATTTT.

The rearrangement uses TRBV27 and TRBJ1-2; D is ambiguous. The germline V gene encodes CDR1 MNHEY and CDR2 SMNVEV (reference sequence). The CDR3 length is 14 residues. With 4 bases removed from V and 8 bases from J, the gap between germline ends came to 17 bases. The CDR3 is CASSSTIESMGYTF. The CDR3 nucleotides are TGTGCCAGCAGTTCCACGATCGAATCTATGGGCTACACCTTC.

The chain uses TRBV14 and TRBJ2-3, with 8 bases identical to TRBD2. The junction had 9 bases not matched to a gene; V was cut back by 2 bases and J by 5 bases. The length of the CDR3 is 16 residues. Germline V gene sequence: CDR1 SGHDN, CDR2 FVKESK. CDR3 amino acids: CASSQSGGLAGDTQYF. In nucleotides, the CDR3 is TGTGCCAGCAGCCAATCTGGCGGCCTAGCGGGAGATACGCAGTATTTT. The full variable domain, completed using reference TRBV14 and TRBJ2-3, is EAGVTQFPSHSVIEKGQTVTLRCDPISGHDNLYWYRRVMGKEIKFLLHFVKESKQDESGMPNNRFLAERTGGTYSTLKVQPAELEDSGVYFCASSQSGGLAGDTQYFGPGTRLTVL.

This clone was found once. The chain uses TRBV11-2 and TRBJ2-1, with D hard to call. The germline gives CDR1 SGHAT, CDR2 FQNNGV. V was trimmed by 1 base and J by 13 bases, leaving 17 bases between them. The CDR3 runs to 14 residues. The CDR3 protein is CASSLGLELVNQFF. CDR3 in DNA: TGTGCCAGCAGCTTAGGCCTCGAACTCGTCAATCAGTTCTTC.

The chain uses TRBV5-1 and TRBJ2-1; 13 bases are a match to TRBD2. CDR3 length: 16 residues. CDR1 and CDR2 from the germline V gene are SGHRS and YFSETQ. Unmatched junction bases numbered 7, after V lost 3 bases and J lost 7 bases. The CDR3 protein is CASSSERTSGRNEQFF. Written as DNA, the CDR3 is TGCGCCAGCAGCTCGGAAAGGACTAGCGGGAGAAATGAGCAGTTCTTC.

The rearrangement joins TRBV28 to TRBJ1-2; D possibly corresponds to TRBD1 (5 bases). The CDR3 is 15 residues long. Germline lookup yields CDR1 MDHEN and CDR2 SYDVKM. V was pared by 2 bases and J by 4 bases, with 14 bases between. DNA of the CDR3: TGTGCCAGCAGTTTAGGGGGGAATCGATTCTATGGCTACACCTTC. Translating it yields CASSLGGNRFYGYTF.

The V gene is TRBV14, the J gene TRBJ1-6; TRBD1 matches at 9 bases. Unmatched junction bases numbered 9, after V lost 3 bases and J lost 9 bases. CDR3 length equals 16 residues. Germline CDR1 and CDR2: SGHDN and FVKESK. The CDR3 nucleotides are TGTGCCAGCAGCCAGCTTACAGGGGGCCTATCTTCACCCCTCCACTTT. Translating it yields CASSQLTGGLSSPLHF.

The chain has TRBV7-7 and TRBJ2-3, with TRBD2 as a possible D gene (5 bases). Per germline, CDR1 SSHAT and CDR2 FNYEAQ (reference sequence). The length of the CDR3 is 13 residues. Trimming took 7 bases from V and 3 from J, leaving 11 bases between them. CDR3 bases: TGTGCCAGCACGGGGTCGGGGACAGATACGCAGTATTTT. The encoded protein is CASTGSGTDTQYF.

V is TRBV7-9 and J is TRBJ2-1; 7 bases agree with TRBD2. V lost 4 bases, J lost 3 bases, and 18 bases stayed unmatched. Germline V lookup: CDR1 SEHNR, CDR2 FQNEAQ (reference sequence). The CDR3 sequence is 19 residues long. CDR3 in DNA: TGTGCCAGCAGCTCGACTACCGGGAGGTTACACGAAAACTACAATGAGCAGTTCTTC. Amino acids: CASSSTTGRLHENYNEQFF.

The V and J genes are TRBV6-2 or TRBV6-3 and TRBJ2-5; 8 nucleotides align to TRBD2. From germline, CDR1 is MNHEY and CDR2 SVGEGT. With V trimmed by 2 bases and J by 5 bases, 16 bases remained unmatched. This CDR3 contains 18 residues. The CDR3 coding sequence is TGTGCCAGCAGTTACGTCGGGGGGATACTGGCGGGAGGCGAGACCCAGTACTTC. Protein product: CASSYVGGILAGGETQYF.

The chain links TRBV7-9 to TRBJ1-4; tentatively, D is TRBD1 (6 bases). CDR3 size: 15 residues. With 5 bases removed from V and 6 bases from J, the gap between germline ends came to 16 bases. Per germline, CDR1 SEHNR and CDR2 FQNEAQ (reference sequence). As DNA, the CDR3 is TGTGCCAGCAGCCGATTCCAGGGGCCTTATGAAAAACTGTTTTTT. It encodes CASSRFQGPYEKLFF.